This T cell receptor (beta chain) was observed in a study of blood T cells in healthy people across ages. This CDR3 is built from 14 residues. Germline CDR1 SGDLS, CDR2 YYNGEE. For the second PCR, which ran for about 7 to 11 cycles, a sample-barcoded 5' primer and a J-beta primer mix were used. TCRdb re-derived calls from the 5' RACE reads in MiXCR, one entry per CDR3 protein. The table has about 1.5 million distinct CDR3 sequences, 35% to 45% seen once. Sequencing was carried out using blood. V and J are TRBV9 and TRBJ2-1; D unresolved. TRBJ2-7 matches the DNA end more closely, so the J call is doubtful. The TCR was taken from a young woman in good health. CDR3 bases: TGTGCCAGCAGTGGCCTATCGTCCTACAATGAGCAGTACTTC. Its translation is CASSGLSSYNEQYF.